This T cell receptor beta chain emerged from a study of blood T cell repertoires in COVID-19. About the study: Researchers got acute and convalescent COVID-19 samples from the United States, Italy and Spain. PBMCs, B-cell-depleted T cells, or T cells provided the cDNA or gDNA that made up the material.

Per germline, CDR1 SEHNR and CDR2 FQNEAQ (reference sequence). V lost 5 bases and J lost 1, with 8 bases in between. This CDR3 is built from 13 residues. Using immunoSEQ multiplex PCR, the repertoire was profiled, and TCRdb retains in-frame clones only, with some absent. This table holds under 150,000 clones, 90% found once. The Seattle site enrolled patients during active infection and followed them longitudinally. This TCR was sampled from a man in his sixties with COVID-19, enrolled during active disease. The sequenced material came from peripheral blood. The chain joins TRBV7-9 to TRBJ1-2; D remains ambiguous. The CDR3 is CASSEGFNYGYTF. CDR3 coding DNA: TGTGCCAGCAGCGAGGGTTTTAACTATGGCTACACCTTC.